One and the same sample provided the 10 T cell receptor beta chains below, sequenced in a study of cytomegalovirus exposure and HLA in healthy donors. Both 60 Vbeta primers and 13 Jbeta primers went into the PCR. Assay used: immunoSEQ multiplex PCR; TCRdb lists only in-frame clones, some missing. Among around 150,000 clones, about 76% were seen once, and the ten largest hold around 2%. The sample comprised PBMCs. These receptors originate from a female donor in good health and CMV-seronegative.

The chain carries TRBV5-1 and TRBJ2-3; 7 nucleotides agree with TRBD2. The CDR3 length is 13 residues. Germline trimming cut 7 bases from V and 1 base from J; bases unmatched to any gene: 3. CDR1 is SGHRS, CDR2 YFSETQ, per germline. As DNA, the CDR3 is TGCGCCAGCTTGGCGGGGGGCACAGATACGCAGTATTTT. Translation gives CASLAGGTDTQYF. The whole variable domain, remainder taken from reference TRBV5-1 and TRBJ2-3, is KAGVTQTPRYLIKTRGQQVTLSCSPISGHRSVSWYQQTPGQGLQFLFEYFSETQRNKGNFPGRFSGRQFSNSRSEMNVSTLELGDSALYLCASLAGGTDTQYFGPGTRLTVL.

V gene TRBV13 combines with J gene TRBJ1-4, with 7 bases that match TRBD1. Germline CDR1 is PRHDT and CDR2 is FYEKMQ (reference sequence). V lost 0 bases to trimming and J lost 0 bases; unmatched junction nucleotides: 4. CDR3 size: 17 residues. The CDR3 loop reads CASSLGDRFATNEKLFF. DNA for the CDR3: TGTGCCAGCAGCTTAGGGGACAGGTTCGCAACTAATGAAAAACTGTTTTTT.

This clone has more than one count but fewer than ten. The J gene is TRBJ2-1, the V gene TRBV11-2; 10 nucleotides align to TRBD2. Per germline, CDR1 SGHAT and CDR2 FQNNGV. This CDR3 is 16 amino acids long. With 3 bases clipped from V and 7 bases from J, the junction kept 9 bases outside the gene matches. The CDR3 sequence is CASSFPGGSGRNEQFF. DNA for the CDR3: TGTGCCAGCAGCTTCCCTGGGGGTAGCGGGAGGAATGAGCAGTTCTTC.

The chain recombines TRBV5-1 with TRBJ1-2; D uncertain. V lost 0 bases and J 4 bases, leaving 13 bases between the germline ends. This CDR3 spans 15 amino acids. Germline CDR1 reads SGHRS; CDR2 reads YFSETQ. CDR3: CASSLEGVEVYGYTF. The DNA of the CDR3 is TGCGCCAGCAGCTTGGAAGGAGTGGAGGTCTATGGCTACACCTTC. Based on the CDR3 plus reference TRBV5-1 and TRBJ1-2, the full variable domain is KAGVTQTPRYLIKTRGQQVTLSCSPISGHRSVSWYQQTPGQGLQFLFEYFSETQRNKGNFPGRFSGRQFSNSRSEMNVSTLELGDSALYLCASSLEGVEVYGYTFGSGTRLTVV.

This chain joins TRBV13 and TRBJ2-7, with 12 bases matching TRBD2. V trimming: 1 base; J trimming: 4 bases; junction bases outside the gene matches: 11. This CDR3 is built from 18 residues. The germline V gene has CDR1 PRHDT and CDR2 FYEKMQ (reference sequence). In DNA form, the CDR3 reads TGTGCCAGCAGCTTAGTGGGGCTAGCGGGAGGGCCGTGGTACGAGCAGTACTTC. Translated: CASSLVGLAGGPWYEQYF.

The table lists this clone with a count of one. The chain has TRBV6-5 and TRBJ2-3, with D uncertain. The CDR3 contains 14 residues. Between the trimmed V and J ends, which lost 2 bases and 0 bases, there was a span of 6 bases. Per the germline V gene, CDR1 is MNHEY and CDR2 is SVGAGI. This CDR3 reads CASSYGPSTDTQYF. The CDR3 bases are TGTGCCAGCAGTTACGGCCCTAGCACAGATACGCAGTATTTT.

The chain couples TRBV7-9 to TRBJ2-2, with 7 bases aligning to TRBD1. CDR3 size: 16 residues. Germline CDR1 and CDR2: SEHNR and FQNEAQ (reference sequence). The trim removed 5 bases at V and 4 bases at J, leaving 10 bases unmatched. The CDR3 loop reads CASSRSTGTSTGELFF. The CDR3 DNA reads TGTGCCAGCAGCCGATCGACAGGGACGAGCACCGGGGAGCTGTTTTTT.

This clone was detected a few times. The V gene is TRBV5-1, the J gene TRBJ2-3, with 11 bases lining up with TRBD2. The CDR3 length is 16 residues. The V gene end was trimmed by 1 base and the J gene end by 2 bases; junction bases not matched to a gene: 3. CDR1 and CDR2 from the germline V gene are SGHRS and YFSETQ. CDR3 loop: CASSLSSGGSTDTQYF. Written as DNA, the CDR3 is TGCGCCAGCAGCTTGTCTAGCGGGGGGTCCACAGATACGCAGTATTTT.

This clone was seen once. The V gene is TRBV5-6, the J gene TRBJ2-7, with TRBD1 identical over 10 bases. Germline V gene lookup returns CDR1 SGHDT and CDR2 YYEEEE. This CDR3 spans 15 amino acids. J was trimmed by 6 bases and V by 0 bases; bases with no gene match: 6. The CDR3 coding sequence is TGTGCCAGCAGCTTGGGGGGACAGGGGCGACGCGAGCAGTACTTC. It is translated as CASSLGGQGRREQYF.

The chain couples TRBV5-1 to TRBJ1-1, with TRBD1 as a possible D gene (6 bases). This CDR3 contains 14 residues. Germline values: CDR1 SGHRS, CDR2 YFSETQ. Trimming removed 3 bases from V and 7 bases from J, with 16 bases in between. This CDR3 reads CASSSGQPPYEAFF. In nucleotides, the CDR3 is TGCGCCAGCAGCTCCGGACAGCCCCCTTATGAAGCTTTCTTT.